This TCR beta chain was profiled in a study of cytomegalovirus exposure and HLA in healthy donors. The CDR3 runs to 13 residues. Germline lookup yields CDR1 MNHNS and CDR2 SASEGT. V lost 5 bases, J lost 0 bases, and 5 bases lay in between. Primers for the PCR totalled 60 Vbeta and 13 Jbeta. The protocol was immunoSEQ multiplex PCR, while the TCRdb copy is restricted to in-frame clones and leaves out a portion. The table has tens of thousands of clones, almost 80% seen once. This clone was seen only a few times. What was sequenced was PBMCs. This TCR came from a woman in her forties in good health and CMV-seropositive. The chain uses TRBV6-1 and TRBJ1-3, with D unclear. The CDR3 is CASSLLSGNTIYF. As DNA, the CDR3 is TGTGCCAGCAGTCTACTCTCTGGAAACACCATATATTTT.